This passage covers 14 T cell receptor beta chains from one sample sequenced in a study of control samples from healthy donors and cancer patients. The assay was immunoSEQ multiplex PCR, and TCRdb's table has in-frame clones only and misses some. In the table there are 65,000 to 80,000 clones, over 85% of which are singletons. Material for sequencing was PBMCs. The source is a woman between 55 and 75 years old with head and neck cancer.

Here the CDR3 DNA reads TGCGCCAGCAGCTTTAACCAGCGGGTTTACAATGAGCAGTTCTTC. This encodes CASSFNQRVYNEQFF. The V gene is TRBV5-1, the J gene TRBJ2-1; tentatively, D is TRBD2 (6 bases). Trimming took off 2 bases at V and 4 bases at J, with 13 bases between the two ends. From germline, CDR1 is SGHRS and CDR2 YFSETQ. The CDR3 contains 15 residues.

The chain recombines TRBV24-1 with TRBJ2-3, with TRBD2 as a possible D gene (6 bases). The CDR3 is 14 residues long. Germline assignment: CDR1 KGHDR and CDR2 SFDVKD. The germline V and J ends were trimmed by 3 bases and 6 bases, with 12 bases remaining between them. The CDR3 DNA reads as TGTGCCACCAGTGATCGGGGGAGCGGGGATACGCAGTATTTT. Translated, it gives CATSDRGSGDTQYF.

The rearrangement joins TRBV30 to TRBJ2-1, with 13 bases aligning to TRBD2. V gave up 5 bases and J gave up 0 bases; unmatched junction bases: 10. Germline-derived CDR1 and CDR2 are GTSNPN and SVGIG (reference sequence). This CDR3 has 18 residues. Written as DNA, the CDR3 is TGTGCCTGGGAGCCTGGACTAGCGGGAGTAAGCTCCTACAATGAGCAGTTCTTC. Its translation: CAWEPGLAGVSSYNEQFF.

This clone was counted only a few times. The chain carries TRBV27 and TRBJ1-5, with D maybe TRBD1 (6 bases). The germline V gene encodes CDR1 MNHEY and CDR2 SMNVEV (reference sequence). The V and J ends lost 5 bases and 6 bases respectively, with 11 bases between them. This CDR3 comprises 13 residues. The CDR3 sequence: CASSPTGSQPQHF. The DNA of the CDR3 is TGTGCCAGCAGTCCTACAGGGTCTCAGCCCCAGCATTTT.

This chain uses TRBV27 with TRBJ1-6; 8 nucleotides match TRBD1. From germline, CDR1 is MNHEY and CDR2 SMNVEV (reference sequence). The CDR3 has 15 amino acids. V shed 1 base, J shed 8 bases, and the junction held 4 bases outside the gene matches. CDR3 protein: CASSLWARGHSPLHF. The CDR3, as DNA: TGTGCCAGCAGTTTATGGGCCAGGGGGCATTCACCCCTCCACTTT.

The chain joins TRBV28 to TRBJ1-2; no clear D gene. The CDR3 contains 16 residues. From germline, CDR1 is MDHEN and CDR2 SYDVKM. Trimming shortened V by 2 bases and J by 7 bases, and 20 bases separated the two germline ends. CDR3 amino acids: CASSLSFGSGSGGYTF. For the CDR3, the DNA is TGTGCCAGCAGTTTAAGTTTTGGGTCCGGGAGTGGTGGCTACACCTTC.

This sequence joins TRBV14 and TRBJ1-1, with D unclear. The CDR3 has 13 residues. V lost 4 bases and J 2 bases, leaving 8 bases between the germline ends. Germline CDR1 is SGHDN and CDR2 is FVKESK. The CDR3 coding sequence is TGTGCCAGCAGCCTCAACAGTAACACTGAAGCTTTCTTT. This sequence encodes CASSLNSNTEAFF.

The chain has TRBV28 and TRBJ1-3, with D unclear. The length of the CDR3 is 15 residues. V lost 1 base and J 0 bases, leaving 7 bases between the germline ends. The V gene's germline CDR1 is MDHEN and CDR2 SYDVKM. CDR3 bases: TGTGCCAGCAGTTTATTCCCCAACTCTGGAAACACCATATATTTT. It yields the protein CASSLFPNSGNTIYF. The full variable domain, with the rest looked up from reference TRBV28 and TRBJ1-3, is DVKVTQSSRYLVKRTGEKVFLECVQDMDHENMFWYRQDPGLGLRLIYFSYDVKMKEKGDIPEGYSVSREKKERFSLILESASTNQTSMYLCASSLFPNSGNTIYFGEGSWLTVV.

The chain employs TRBV14 and TRBJ2-1; the D gene is possibly TRBD2 (5 bases). Germline CDR1 reads SGHDN; CDR2 reads FVKESK. The CDR3 spans 15 residues. The germline V and J ends were trimmed by 4 bases and 3 bases, with 13 bases remaining between them. This CDR3 reads CASSRYGGLYNEQFF. CDR3 DNA sequence: TGTGCCAGCAGCCGATACGGAGGTCTCTACAATGAGCAGTTCTTC. Complete variable domain (other parts from reference TRBV14 and TRBJ2-1): EAGVTQFPSHSVIEKGQTVTLRCDPISGHDNLYWYRRVMGKEIKFLLHFVKESKQDESGMPNNRFLAERTGGTYSTLKVQPAELEDSGVYFCASSRYGGLYNEQFFGPGTRLTVL.

The V gene is TRBV2, the J gene TRBJ1-2, with D hard to call. V was cut by 1 base and J by 0 bases, with 3 bases left in between. This CDR3 region has 13 residues. Germline V lookup: CDR1 SNHLY, CDR2 FYNNEI. The CDR3 sequence: CASSEETNYGYTF. CDR3 nucleotide sequence: TGTGCCAGCAGTGAAGAGACTAACTATGGCTACACCTTC.

J is TRBJ2-5 and V is TRBV5-4; TRBD1 or TRBD2 may be the D gene (5 bases each). This CDR3 is built from 13 residues. In germline, CDR1 is SGHNT, CDR2 YYREEE (reference sequence). V was clipped by 4 bases and J by 4 bases, with 11 bases between them. CDR3 DNA: TGTGCCAGCAGCCTTGAGGGGAGAGAGACCCAGTACTTC. This gives the protein CASSLEGRETQYF.

The chain is built from TRBV9 and TRBJ2-5, with 10 bases aligning to TRBD1. The germline gives CDR1 SGDLS, CDR2 YYNGEE. J gave up 1 base and V 4 bases, and 4 bases lay outside the gene matches. The CDR3 sequence is 15 residues long. The CDR3 nucleotides read TGTGCCAGCAGCATGGGACAGGGGCGCCAAGAGACCCAGTACTTC. It encodes CASSMGQGRQETQYF.

The chain employs TRBV5-5 and TRBJ2-3; 14 positions agree with TRBD2. With V trimmed by 3 bases and J by 2 bases, 2 bases remained unmatched. CDR3 length equals 16 residues. Germline V CDR1 and CDR2: SGHKS, YYEKEE (reference sequence). CDR3: CASSSGLAGDTDTQYF. The CDR3 bases are TGTGCCAGCAGCTCGGGACTAGCGGGAGACACAGATACGCAGTATTTT.

CDR3 residues: CASSSRLGPTAGNTIYF. Here the CDR3 DNA reads TGTGCCAGCAGCTCGCGTCTGGGCCCCACGGCAGGAAACACCATATATTTT. The chain recombines TRBV7-8 with TRBJ1-3; D ambiguous. V dropped 4 bases and J dropped 4 bases, with 20 bases sitting between them. CDR1 and CDR2 (germline): SGHVS, FQNEAQ. The CDR3 extends over 17 amino acids.